This record concerns one T cell receptor beta chain sequence. Sequencing used immunoSEQ multiplex PCR; TCRdb keeps in-frame clones, though not all of them. The sample shows some 310,000 clones, almost 90% of them seen only once. The trim removed 5 bases at V and 9 bases at J, leaving 6 bases unmatched. This CDR3 is 12 amino acids long. The germline gives CDR1 SEHNR, CDR2 FQNEAQ (reference sequence). These data originate in a study of blood T cell repertoires in COVID-19. For the study at large: T cells, B-cell-depleted T cells, or PBMCs provided the cDNA or gDNA that served as material.

This receptor was taken from a woman aged 40-49 years with COVID-19, enrolled during active disease. This sequence joins TRBV7-9 and TRBJ1-1; 7 bases agree with TRBD1. The sequenced sample was peripheral blood. This chain's CDR3 is CASSHDREKAFF. CDR3 sequence (DNA): TGTGCCAGCAGCCACGACAGGGAAAAAGCTTTCTTT.